The entry below describes one T cell receptor beta chain. The antigen is not known. The sample is drawn from a study of cytomegalovirus exposure and HLA in healthy donors. General observations from the study: Specificity of three CMV-associated chains for CMV antigens was verified in vitro.

The CDR3 sequence is 14 residues long. The V gene's germline CDR1 is MDHEN and CDR2 SYDVKM. V shed 6 bases and J shed 9 bases, with 15 bases lying between them. Libraries were prepared by immunoSEQ multiplex PCR; TCRdb keeps only in-frame clonotypes and omits some of them. The sample holds over 250,000 clones, about 85% seen once. From the roughly 110-subject validation cohort, which was separate from the roughly 680-subject first cohort, the donors were drawn. The chain couples TRBV28 to TRBJ1-6, with no clear D. Sequencing was carried out using PBMCs. The receptor's source is a woman aged 25 to 39 in good health and CMV-seropositive. This chain's CDR3 is CASSGPPPPSPLHF. CDR3 nucleotide sequence: TGTGCCAGCAGCGGGCCTCCACCGCCTTCACCCCTCCACTTT.